The 28 T cell receptor beta chains given below trace back to one sample, sequenced in a study of Ad26.COV2.S vaccination and SARS-CoV-2 variants. Documented treatment: some 20 received Ad26.COV2.S at low or high dose, single or two shots; roughly five received placebo; per-sample allocation not given. Sampling happened 63 days after the first vaccine or placebo injection. Method: immunoSEQ multiplex PCR; TCRdb's copy keeps in-frame clones and lacks some. The table records some 390,000 clones, roughly nine tenths of them present only once. Sample: peripheral blood, taken in a trial of Ad26.COV2.S vaccine versus placebo. Receptor source: a person aged 18-60 years who received the Ad26.COV2.S COVID-19 vaccine or a placebo.

The chain employs TRBV5-8 and TRBJ2-3; D is ambiguous. Germline values: CDR1 SGHTS, CDR2 YDEGEE. This CDR3 contains 16 residues. V was cut by 0 bases and J by 2 bases, with 13 bases left in between. CDR3 sequence reads: CASSLAWGGNTDTQYF. CDR3 nucleotides: TGTGCCAGCAGCTTGGCCTGGGGTGGAAACACAGATACGCAGTATTTT.

V usage is TRBV7-9 and J usage is TRBJ1-3, with 7 bases fitting TRBD1. V shed 5 bases, J shed 0 bases, and the junction held 7 bases outside the gene matches. Per germline, CDR1 SEHNR and CDR2 FQNEAQ (reference sequence). The CDR3 consists of 16 residues. The CDR3, as DNA: TGTGCCAGCAGCCAACAGGGGTCCTTCTCTGGAAACACCATATATTTT. This gives the protein CASSQQGSFSGNTIYF.

The chain combines TRBV5-1 with TRBJ1-1; D may be TRBD1 (6 bases). V gave up 1 base and J gave up 4 bases, with 17 bases separating them. Germline CDR1 reads SGHRS; CDR2 reads YFSETQ. This CDR3 has 16 residues. In nucleotides, the CDR3 is TGCGCCAGCAGCTTGTACAGGGCGCCCGGCGGCACTGAAGCTTTCTTT. Protein sequence: CASSLYRAPGGTEAFF.

The chain employs TRBV10-3 and TRBJ2-5; 10 bases match TRBD2. Germline V gene sequence: CDR1 ENHRY, CDR2 SYGVKD. The CDR3 is 14 amino acids. V gave up 5 bases and J gave up 1 base; unmatched junction bases: 1. The CDR3 region has the DNA TGTGCCATCAGTCTAGCGGGGGCCCAAGAGACCCAGTACTTC. It is translated as CAISLAGAQETQYF.

The chain carries TRBV5-1 and TRBJ2-7; D remains unclear. Germline V CDR1 and CDR2: SGHRS, YFSETQ. This CDR3 spans 14 amino acids. Trimming cost V 0 bases and J 3 bases, with 10 bases left between them. The CDR3 DNA is TGCGCCAGCAGCTTGGCCTTTTCCGACTACGAGCAGTACTTC. Its protein product is CASSLAFSDYEQYF.

Worth noting for this clone: Other DNA variants within this sample encode the same CDR3. The chain has TRBV7-9 and TRBJ2-3; D gene uncertain. The CDR3 loop spans 12 amino acids. Between the trimmed V and J ends, which lost 4 bases and 2 bases, there was a span of 4 bases. Germline-derived CDR1 and CDR2 are SEHNR and FQNEAQ (reference sequence). The CDR3 spells CASSSSTDTQYF. The CDR3 nucleotides read TGTGCCAGCAGCTCTTCCACAGATACGCAGTATTTT.

The V call is TRBV7-2, the J call TRBJ1-2, with a weak D call TRBD1 (5 bases). Germline-derived CDR1 and CDR2 are SGHTA and FQGNSA. The V gene lost 2 bases and the J gene lost 1 base, with 8 bases spanning the gap. The CDR3 is 14 residues long. For the CDR3, the DNA is TGTGCCAGCAGCTTATCCAGGGTTAACTATGGCTACACCTTC. It yields the protein CASSLSRVNYGYTF.

This chain connects TRBV7-9 to TRBJ2-7, with unresolved D. The CDR3 spans 13 residues. The V gene lost 0 bases and the J gene lost 6 bases, with 9 bases spanning the gap. Per the germline V gene, CDR1 is SEHNR and CDR2 is FQNEAQ (reference sequence). CDR3 residues: CASSLAGSSEQYF. CDR3 coding DNA: TGTGCCAGCAGCTTAGCTGGCAGCTCCGAGCAGTACTTC.

This clone was counted once. The chain uses TRBV11-2 and TRBJ2-2, with D perhaps assigned TRBD1 or TRBD2 (5 bases each). The CDR3 totals 17 residues. Germline V gives CDR1 SGHAT, CDR2 FQNNGV. V lost 1 base, J lost 3 bases, and 15 bases lay in between. The CDR3 bases are TGTGCCAGCAGCTTAGGGAGGTGGGGCGCTGACACCGGGGAGCTGTTTTTT. Translating it yields CASSLGRWGADTGELFF.

The genes are TRBV6-5 and TRBJ2-1, with TRBD2 matching over 10 bases. Trimming removed 6 bases from V and 6 bases from J; junction bases left unmatched: 8. The CDR3 has 15 amino acids. Germline V gives CDR1 MNHEY, CDR2 SVGAGI. DNA of the CDR3: TGTGCCAGCAGCGATAGCGGGGGGTACCTCAATGAGCAGTTCTTC. It codes for CASSDSGGYLNEQFF.

CDR3 sequence reads: CASSEPDGTYEQYF. The CDR3 nucleotides read TGTGCCAGCAGTGAACCCGACGGTACCTACGAGCAGTACTTC. V usage is TRBV6-1 and J usage is TRBJ2-7, with unresolved D. The CDR3 has 14 amino acids. Germline values: CDR1 MNHNS, CDR2 SASEGT. The V end was cut by 2 bases, the J end by 2 bases, with 10 bases between.

The chain recombines TRBV6-5 with TRBJ1-5; D is possibly TRBD1 (5 bases). The V gene lost 8 bases and the J gene lost 6 bases, with 17 bases spanning the gap. The CDR3 is made up of 14 amino acids. Germline V gene lookup returns CDR1 MNHEY and CDR2 SVGAGI. The CDR3 DNA is TGTGCCAGCGCCGGGACGTCCCTGCCTCAGCCCCAGCATTTT. It yields the protein CASAGTSLPQPQHF.

V is TRBV11-2 and J is TRBJ2-1; D is ambiguous. Germline CDR1 reads SGHAT; CDR2 reads FQNNGV. V lost 4 bases, J lost 0 bases, and 4 bases lay in between. The length of the CDR3 is 13 residues. Written as DNA, the CDR3 is TGTGCCAGCAGCTCGGTCTCCTACAATGAGCAGTTCTTC. Amino acids: CASSSVSYNEQFF.

The V and J genes are TRBV5-1 and TRBJ1-1, with D uncertain. In germline, CDR1 is SGHRS, CDR2 YFSETQ. V lost 0 bases, J lost 4 bases, and 22 bases lay in between. The CDR3 loop spans 18 amino acids. The DNA for the CDR3 is TGCGCCAGCAGCTTGGGCGAGCTCCAACGGGCGGTTGGCACTGAAGCTTTCTTT. Protein: CASSLGELQRAVGTEAFF.

CDR3 sequence reads: CASSGDRSLDTQYF. CDR3 DNA sequence: TGTGCCAGCAGTGGGGACAGGTCCCTGGATACGCAGTATTTT. The chain couples TRBV2 to TRBJ2-3; 8 bases match TRBD1. The length of the CDR3 is 14 residues. V lost 4 bases, J lost 6 bases, and 6 bases stayed unmatched. The germline CDR1 and CDR2 sequences are SNHLY and FYNNEI.

The chain recombines TRBV2 with TRBJ1-1; D unresolved. The CDR3 covers 13 residues. Germline V gene data show CDR1 as SNHLY and CDR2 as FYNNEI. V lost 6 bases, J lost 11 bases, and 19 bases lay in between. CDR3 protein: CASRRSEVPTAFF. DNA for the CDR3: TGTGCCAGCAGGAGATCGGAGGTGCCGACGGCTTTCTTT.

The genes are TRBV5-1 and TRBJ2-2; TRBD1 aligns across 11 bases. Germline assignment: CDR1 SGHRS and CDR2 YFSETQ. Trimming removed 7 bases from V and 4 bases from J; junction bases left unmatched: 6. The CDR3 sequence is 15 residues long. The CDR3 region has the DNA TGCGCCAGCTTCGGACAGGGGGCTAGCACCGGGGAGCTGTTTTTT. Translating gives CASFGQGASTGELFF.

The chain joins TRBV5-1 to TRBJ2-7; 9 bases fit TRBD1. Trimming at V came to 1 base and at J to 5 bases, leaving 10 bases not matched to a gene. CDR1 and CDR2 (germline): SGHRS, YFSETQ. The CDR3 runs to 16 residues. This chain's CDR3 is CASSLMGLDRGNEQYF. CDR3 coding DNA: TGCGCCAGCAGCTTGATGGGCCTGGACAGGGGAAACGAGCAGTACTTC.

This rearrangement joins TRBV5-6 to TRBJ2-7; D unclear. CDR1 and CDR2 from the germline V gene are SGHDT and YYEEEE. V dropped 4 bases and J dropped 5 bases, with 28 bases sitting between them. The CDR3 consists of 18 residues. CDR3 in DNA: TGTGCCAGCAGCGCCTCCGATTTTCGTGGCAAATGGTGGGACGAGCAGTACTTC. It yields the protein CASSASDFRGKWWDEQYF.

This clone was observed a single time. The chain has TRBV24-1 and TRBJ2-1; 7 bases are a match to TRBD1. With V trimmed by 9 bases and J by 7 bases, 8 bases remained unmatched. Germline V gene lookup returns CDR1 KGHDR and CDR2 SFDVKD. The CDR3 is made up of 13 amino acids. CDR3 bases: TGTGCCACCGGTAGGGGACAGCAGAATGAGCAGTTCTTC. Translation: CATGRGQQNEQFF.

The V gene is TRBV21-1, the J gene TRBJ1-3. TRBV21-1 is a pseudogene. This CDR3 is 14 amino acids long. Here the CDR3 DNA reads TGTGCCAGCACCACCCCTAGCTCTGGAAACACCATATATTTT. It yields the protein CASTTPSSGNTIYF.

There are a few counts of this clone. The rearrangement links TRBV3-1 (or the pseudogene TRBV3-2) to TRBJ1-2; possible D gene TRBD1, 6 bases. Germline CDR1 is LGHDT and CDR2 is YNNKEL (reference sequence). Between the trimmed V and J ends, which lost 0 bases and 5 bases, there was a span of 13 bases. The CDR3 extends over 15 amino acids. The CDR3 nucleotides are TGTGCCAGCAGCCAAGATTGGGGGCAGGGGTATGGCTACACCTTC. It yields the protein CASSQDWGQGYGYTF.

The chain joins TRBV11-2 to TRBJ2-7; 10 nucleotides match TRBD2. This CDR3 is 15 amino acids long. Germline values: CDR1 SGHAT, CDR2 FQNNGV. The trim removed 5 bases at V and 4 bases at J, leaving 8 bases unmatched. CDR3 loop: CASSPPLAGDYEQYF. CDR3 nucleotide sequence: TGTGCCAGCAGCCCACCCCTAGCGGGAGATTACGAGCAGTACTTC.

This clone came up a few times. The V and J genes are TRBV19 and TRBJ1-5; D is undetermined. The CDR3 consists of 17 residues. Trimming removed 1 base at V and 0 bases at J, with 13 bases between. Looked up from germline, CDR1 is LNHDA and CDR2 is SQIVND (reference sequence). The CDR3 nucleotides are TGTGCCAGTAGTATAGTCCGACCCGATTCTAGCAATCAGCCCCAGCATTTT. Residues: CASSIVRPDSSNQPQHF.

The V gene is TRBV24-1, the J gene TRBJ1-1; no clear D. The V gene lost 2 bases and the J gene lost 2 bases, with 11 bases spanning the gap. The CDR3 consists of 15 residues. The germline V gene has CDR1 KGHDR and CDR2 SFDVKD. In DNA, the CDR3 is TGTGCCACCAGTGATTCAAGGACGGGAAACACTGAAGCTTTCTTT. The encoded protein is CATSDSRTGNTEAFF.

The chain has TRBV18 and TRBJ2-2, with D possibly matching TRBD2 (6 bases). The CDR3 length is 16 residues. V was cut by 3 bases and J by 4 bases, with 15 bases left in between. Germline CDR1 and CDR2: KGHSH and LQKENI. CDR3 in amino acids: CASSPSPASVTGELFF. The CDR3 DNA reads TGTGCCAGCTCACCGAGTCCCGCTAGCGTCACCGGGGAGCTGTTTTTT. The full variable domain, completed using reference TRBV18 and TRBJ2-2, is NAGVMQNPRHLVRRRGQEARLRCSPMKGHSHVYWYRQLPEEGLKFMVYLQKENIIDESGMPKERFSAEFPKEGPSILRIQQVVRGDSAAYFCASSPSPASVTGELFFGEGSRLTVL.

There are a few counts of this clone. The chain employs TRBV5-3 and TRBJ1-5; D gene ambiguous. TRBV5-3 is noted as an ORF with a role that remains uncertain. The CDR3 totals 14 residues. The V end lost 1 base, the J end lost 4 bases, and 9 bases lay between the germline ends. CDR3: CARSLTAKNQPQHF. DNA of the CDR3: TGTGCCAGAAGCTTGACAGCGAAAAATCAGCCCCAGCATTTT.

This CDR3 reads CASIRLAGGRSGETQYF. The CDR3 coding sequence is TGTGCCAGCATTAGACTAGCGGGGGGGCGGTCGGGAGAGACCCAGTACTTC. The chain is built from TRBV6-4 and TRBJ2-5; TRBD2 agrees at 14 bases. The V segment lost 7 bases and the J segment 4 bases; nucleotides outside the gene matches: 11. Per the germline V gene, CDR1 is MRHNA and CDR2 is SNTAGT. This CDR3 has 17 residues.